This TCR beta chain derives from a study of blood T cells in healthy people across ages. The study, taken as a whole, reports: Leaving the PBMCs unsorted stopped any conclusive comparison of naive versus antigen-experienced cells.

In its sample, this clonotype was seen a few times. What it binds is not known. The use of a sample-barcoded 5' primer and a J-beta primer mix characterized a second PCR of roughly 6 to 11 cycles. TCRdb independently ran MiXCR on the 5' RACE reads; one entry per CDR3 protein. Here the sample spans hundreds of thousands of distinct CDR3 sequences, more than 40% being singletons. Germline CDR1 LNHNV, CDR2 YYDKDF (reference sequence). Trimming pared 0 bases from V and 7 bases from J, leaving 12 bases between. This CDR3 comprises 15 residues. The chain couples TRBV15 to TRBJ1-4; a possible D gene is TRBD1 (5 bases). The sample taken for sequencing was blood. The source is a man aged 55 to 70 in good health. CDR3 sequence reads: CATSRDRDFREKLFF. As DNA, the CDR3 is TGTGCCACCAGCAGAGACAGGGACTTTCGTGAAAAACTGTTTTTT.